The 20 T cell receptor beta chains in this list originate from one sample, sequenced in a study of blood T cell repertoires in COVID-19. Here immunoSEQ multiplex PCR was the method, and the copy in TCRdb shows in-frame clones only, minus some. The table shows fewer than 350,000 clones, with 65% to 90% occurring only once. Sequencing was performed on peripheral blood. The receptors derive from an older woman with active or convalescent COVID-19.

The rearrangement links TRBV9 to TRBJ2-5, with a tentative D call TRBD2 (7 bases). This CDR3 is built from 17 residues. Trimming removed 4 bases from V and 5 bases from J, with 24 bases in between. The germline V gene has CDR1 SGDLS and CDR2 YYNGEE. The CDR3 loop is CASSTTPYRVGGETQYF. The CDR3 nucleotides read TGTGCCAGCAGCACAACCCCCTACAGGGTCGGGGGGGAGACCCAGTACTTC.

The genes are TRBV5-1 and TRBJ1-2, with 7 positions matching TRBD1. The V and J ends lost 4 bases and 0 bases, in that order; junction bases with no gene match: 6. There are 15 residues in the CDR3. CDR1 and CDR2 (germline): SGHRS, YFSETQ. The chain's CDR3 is CASSVPGQTNYGYTF. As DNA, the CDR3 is TGCGCCAGCAGCGTTCCGGGACAGACTAACTATGGCTACACCTTC.

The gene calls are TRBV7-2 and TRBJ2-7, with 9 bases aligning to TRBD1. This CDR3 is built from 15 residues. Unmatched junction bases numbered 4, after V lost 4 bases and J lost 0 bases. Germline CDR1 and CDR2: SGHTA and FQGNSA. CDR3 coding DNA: TGTGCCAGCAGCTCGGGACAGGGTTACTCCTACGAGCAGTACTTC. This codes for CASSSGQGYSYEQYF.

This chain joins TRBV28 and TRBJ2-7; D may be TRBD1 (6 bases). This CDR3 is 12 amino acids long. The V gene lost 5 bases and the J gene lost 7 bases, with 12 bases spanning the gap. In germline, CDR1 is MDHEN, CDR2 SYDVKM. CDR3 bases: TGTGCCAGCAGTCCCCTCAGGGGAGAGCAGTACTTC. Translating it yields CASSPLRGEQYF. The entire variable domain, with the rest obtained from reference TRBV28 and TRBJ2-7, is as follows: DVKVTQSSRYLVKRTGEKVFLECVQDMDHENMFWYRQDPGLGLRLIYFSYDVKMKEKGDIPEGYSVSREKKERFSLILESASTNQTSMYLCASSPLRGEQYFGPGTRLTVT.

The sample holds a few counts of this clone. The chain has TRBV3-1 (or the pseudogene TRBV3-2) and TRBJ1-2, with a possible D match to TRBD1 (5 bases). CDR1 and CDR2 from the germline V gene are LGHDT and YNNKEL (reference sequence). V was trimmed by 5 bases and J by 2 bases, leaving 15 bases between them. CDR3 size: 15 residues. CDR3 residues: CASSSGRDSNYGYTF. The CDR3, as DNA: TGTGCCAGCAGCTCGGGGCGGGATTCGAACTATGGCTACACCTTC.

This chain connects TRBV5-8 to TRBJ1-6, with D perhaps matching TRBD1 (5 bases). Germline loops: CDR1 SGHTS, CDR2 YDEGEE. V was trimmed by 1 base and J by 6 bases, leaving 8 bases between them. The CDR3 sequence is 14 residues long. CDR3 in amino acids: CASSLSQGNSPLHF. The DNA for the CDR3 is TGTGCCAGCAGCTTGAGCCAGGGTAATTCACCCCTCCACTTT.

The CDR3 sequence: CAINLGQDPTDTQYF. CDR3 in DNA: TGTGCCATCAACTTGGGACAGGATCCCACAGATACGCAGTATTTT. The chain links TRBV10-3 to TRBJ2-3; TRBD1 matches at 8 bases. The CDR3 is 15 residues long. V dropped 7 bases and J dropped 2; count of bases not matched to a gene: 8. Germline V gives CDR1 ENHRY, CDR2 SYGVKD.

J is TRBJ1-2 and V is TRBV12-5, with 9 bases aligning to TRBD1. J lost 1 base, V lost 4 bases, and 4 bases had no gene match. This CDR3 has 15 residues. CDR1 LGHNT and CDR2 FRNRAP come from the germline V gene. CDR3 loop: CASGSSTGGNYGYTF. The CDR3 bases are TGTGCTAGTGGTTCCTCGACAGGGGGTAACTATGGCTACACCTTC. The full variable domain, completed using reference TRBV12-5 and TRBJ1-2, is DARVTQTPRHKVTEMGQEVTMRCQPILGHNTVFWYRQTMMQGLELLAYFRNRAPLDDSGMPKDRFSAEMPDATLATLKIQPSEPRDSAVYFCASGSSTGGNYGYTFGSGTRLTVV.

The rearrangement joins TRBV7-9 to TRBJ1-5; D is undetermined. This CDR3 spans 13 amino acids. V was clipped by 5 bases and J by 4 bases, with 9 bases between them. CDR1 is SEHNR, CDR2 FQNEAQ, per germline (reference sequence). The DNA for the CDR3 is TGTGCCAGCAGCCCGCCGGGTAATCAGCCCCAGCATTTT. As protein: CASSPPGNQPQHF.

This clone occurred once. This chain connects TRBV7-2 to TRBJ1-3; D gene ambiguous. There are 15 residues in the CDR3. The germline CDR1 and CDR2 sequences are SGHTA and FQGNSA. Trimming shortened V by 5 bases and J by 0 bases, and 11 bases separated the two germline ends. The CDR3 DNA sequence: TGTGCCAGCAGCCAAGACATCCACTCTGGAAACACCATATATTTT. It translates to CASSQDIHSGNTIYF.

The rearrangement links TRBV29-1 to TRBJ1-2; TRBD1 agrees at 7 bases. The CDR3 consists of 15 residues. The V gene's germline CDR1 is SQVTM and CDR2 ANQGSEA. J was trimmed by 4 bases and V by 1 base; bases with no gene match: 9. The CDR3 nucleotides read TGCAGCGTTGAAGGCCGGGACAGCGCTTCCTATGGCTACACCTTC. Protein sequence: CSVEGRDSASYGYTF.

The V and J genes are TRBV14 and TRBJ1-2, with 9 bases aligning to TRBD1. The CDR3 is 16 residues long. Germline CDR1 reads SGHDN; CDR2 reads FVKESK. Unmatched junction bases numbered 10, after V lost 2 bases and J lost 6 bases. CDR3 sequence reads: CASSQQGDRDVNGYTF. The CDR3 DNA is TGTGCCAGCAGCCAACAAGGGGACAGGGACGTCAATGGCTACACCTTC.

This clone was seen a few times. The chain's CDR3 is CASSPRTGGVTGELFF. CDR3 coding DNA: TGCGCCAGCAGCCCACGGACAGGGGGCGTCACCGGGGAGCTGTTTTTT. The chain joins TRBV5-1 to TRBJ2-2; 11 bases are a match to TRBD1. Per germline, CDR1 SGHRS and CDR2 YFSETQ. This CDR3 comprises 16 residues. Trimming took 4 bases from V and 4 from J; bases not matched to a gene: 6. Combining the CDR3 with reference TRBV5-1 and TRBJ2-2 gives the whole variable domain KAGVTQTPRYLIKTRGQQVTLSCSPISGHRSVSWYQQTPGQGLQFLFEYFSETQRNKGNFPGRFSGRQFSNSRSEMNVSTLELGDSALYLCASSPRTGGVTGELFFGEGSRLTVL.

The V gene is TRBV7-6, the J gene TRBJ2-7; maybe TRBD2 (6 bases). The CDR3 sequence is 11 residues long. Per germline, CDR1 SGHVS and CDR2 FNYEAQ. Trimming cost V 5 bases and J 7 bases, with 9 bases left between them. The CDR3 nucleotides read TGTGCCAGCAGCCCCGGGAGAGAGCAGTACTTC. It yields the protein CASSPGREQYF.

This chain's CDR3 is CASSRSTGNTEAFF. The CDR3 DNA reads TGTGCCAGCAGTCGATCGACAGGGAACACTGAAGCTTTCTTT. The chain links TRBV6-6 to TRBJ1-1; D may be TRBD1 (6 bases). The germline gives CDR1 MNHNY, CDR2 SVGAGI (reference sequence). The CDR3 is made up of 14 amino acids. V lost 5 bases and J lost 1, with 11 bases in between.

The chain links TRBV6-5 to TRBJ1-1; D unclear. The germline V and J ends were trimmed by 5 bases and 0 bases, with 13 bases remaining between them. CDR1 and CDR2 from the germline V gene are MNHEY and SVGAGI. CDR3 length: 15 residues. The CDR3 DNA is TGTGCCAGCAGTCCCACCGGCCAGGTGAACACTGAAGCTTTCTTT. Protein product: CASSPTGQVNTEAFF.

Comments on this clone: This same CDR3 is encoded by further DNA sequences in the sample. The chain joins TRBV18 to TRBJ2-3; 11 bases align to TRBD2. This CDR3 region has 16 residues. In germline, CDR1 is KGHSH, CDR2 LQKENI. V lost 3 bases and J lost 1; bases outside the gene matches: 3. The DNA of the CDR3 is TGTGCCAGCTCACCTGGGACTAGCGGACGCACAGATACGCAGTATTTT. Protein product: CASSPGTSGRTDTQYF.

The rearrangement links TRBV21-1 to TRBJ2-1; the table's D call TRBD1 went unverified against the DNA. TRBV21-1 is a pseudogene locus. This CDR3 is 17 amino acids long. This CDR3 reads CASIPRPRGSYYNEQFF. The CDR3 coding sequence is TGTGCCAGCATCCCCAGACCCAGGGGGAGCTACTACAATGAGCAGTTCTTC.

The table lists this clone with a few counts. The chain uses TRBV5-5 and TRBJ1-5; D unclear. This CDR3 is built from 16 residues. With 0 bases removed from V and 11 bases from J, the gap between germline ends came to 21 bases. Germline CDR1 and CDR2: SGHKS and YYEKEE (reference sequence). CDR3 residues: CASSLAGPVGPPTQHF. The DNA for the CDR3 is TGTGCCAGCAGCTTGGCAGGCCCAGTGGGCCCTCCGACCCAGCATTTT.

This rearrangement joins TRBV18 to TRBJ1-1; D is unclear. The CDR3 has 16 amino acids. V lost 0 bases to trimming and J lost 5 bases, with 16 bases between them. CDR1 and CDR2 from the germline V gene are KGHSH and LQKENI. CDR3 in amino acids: CASSPPPRGDITEAFF. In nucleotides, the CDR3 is TGTGCCAGCTCACCACCGCCCCGCGGGGATATAACTGAAGCTTTCTTT.